The 6 T cell receptor beta chains below were found in one sample sequenced in a study of identical twins. One entry per CDR3 protein results from TCRdb running MiXCR on the 5' RACE reads. This sample yields roughly 720,000 distinct CDR3 sequences, of which about 20% are seen a single time; roughly 13% belongs to the top ten. The same sample was also used in a study of T cells expressing NK-cell markers.

The sample comprised PBMCs. These receptors originate from a woman in her late teens or twenties in good health.

The gene calls are TRBV7-3 and TRBJ2-7; a possible D gene is TRBD1 (6 bases). The CDR3 loop spans 14 amino acids. The ends were cut back, 1 base at V and 4 bases at J, with 11 bases in the middle. Germline lookup yields CDR1 SGHTA and CDR2 FQGTGA. In nucleotides, the CDR3 is TGTGCCAGCAGCTTAATTCCAGGGGATTACGAGCAGTACTTC. Translated: CASSLIPGDYEQYF.

In this sample, this clonotype turned up a few times. The CDR3: CASSPGGLLSKNIQYF. The CDR3 DNA reads as TGTGCCAGCTCACCGGGGGGTTTACTCTCCAAAAACATTCAGTACTTC. The V and J genes are TRBV18 and TRBJ2-4, with D perhaps matching TRBD2 (6 bases). Trimming stripped 3 bases from V and 2 bases from J, with 14 bases between. The CDR3 has 16 amino acids. In germline, CDR1 is KGHSH, CDR2 LQKENI.

In its sample, this clonotype was seen a few times. V usage is TRBV20-1 and J usage is TRBJ2-1; the match to TRBD2 covers 11 bases. The CDR3 runs to 17 residues. Germline V gene sequence: CDR1 DFQATT, CDR2 SNEGSKA (reference sequence). The CDR3 nucleotides are TGCAGCCCCCAGGGACTAGCGGAACTTAGCTCCTACAATGAGCAGTTCTTC. Its protein is CSPQGLAELSSYNEQFF.

This clonotype was counted many times. This rearrangement joins TRBV24-1 to TRBJ2-3, with 7 bases identical to TRBD1. The CDR3 runs to 18 residues. The V gene end was trimmed by 1 base and the J gene end by 4 bases; junction bases not matched to a gene: 13. In germline, CDR1 is KGHDR, CDR2 SFDVKD. This chain's CDR3 is CATSDFEGGQLTPDTQYF. The DNA for the CDR3 is TGTGCCACCAGTGATTTCGAAGGGGGACAGCTGACTCCAGATACGCAGTATTTT.

The CDR3 loop is CASSSDLVTQYF. The CDR3, as DNA: TGTGCCAGCAGCTCCGACCTCGTTACGCAGTATTTT. The rearrangement links TRBV7-3 to TRBJ2-3; D not resolved. The CDR3 sequence is 12 residues long. Germline assignment: CDR1 SGHTA and CDR2 FQGTGA. The V end lost 4 bases, the J end lost 8 bases, and 10 bases lay between the germline ends.

This clonotype was detected a few times. J is TRBJ1-2 and V is TRBV21-1. TRBV21-1 is termed a pseudogene. There are 10 residues in the CDR3. In DNA form, the CDR3 reads TGTGCCAGCAGCAGAACTGGCTACACCTTC. Translation: CASSRTGYTF.